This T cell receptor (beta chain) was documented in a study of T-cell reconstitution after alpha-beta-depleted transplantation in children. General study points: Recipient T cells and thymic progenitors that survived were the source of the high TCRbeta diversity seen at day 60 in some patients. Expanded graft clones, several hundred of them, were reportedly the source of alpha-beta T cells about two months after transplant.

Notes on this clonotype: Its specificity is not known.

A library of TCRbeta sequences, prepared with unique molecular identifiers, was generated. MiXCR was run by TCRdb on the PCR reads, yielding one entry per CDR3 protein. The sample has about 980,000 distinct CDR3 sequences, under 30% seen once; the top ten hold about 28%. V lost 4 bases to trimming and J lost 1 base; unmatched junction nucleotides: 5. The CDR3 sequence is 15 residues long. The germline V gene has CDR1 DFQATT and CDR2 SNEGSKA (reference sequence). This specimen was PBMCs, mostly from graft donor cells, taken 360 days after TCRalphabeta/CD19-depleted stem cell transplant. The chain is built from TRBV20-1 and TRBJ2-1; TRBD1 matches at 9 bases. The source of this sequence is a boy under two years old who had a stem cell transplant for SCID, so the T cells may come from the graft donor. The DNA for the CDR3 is TGCAGTGCTAAGGCGGACAGGGGATCCTACAATGAGCAGTTCTTC. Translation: CSAKADRGSYNEQFF.